These T cell receptor beta chains were read from a single sample in a study of memory CD4+ T cells and cytomegalovirus serostatus. Libraries were prepared by immunoSEQ multiplex PCR; TCRdb keeps only in-frame clonotypes and omits some of them. Counted here are about 57,000 clones, roughly 80% occurring once; the ten biggest clones make up 0.7% to 0.85%. Material: memory CD4+ T cells from blood. All receptors come from an adult in good health and CMV-seronegative. The CDR3 runs from the conserved cysteine through the conserved F or W. The order of the fields is D gene, J gene, clone size, V gene, CDR3 protein, CDR3 DNA. The D gene is left open where the match is weak. Only some rows state a clone size, as once, few, many or a class for expanded clones.

D gene: NA; J gene: TRBJ1-5; clone size: NA; V gene: TRBV18; CDR3 protein: CASSPQRVGQPQHF; CDR3 DNA: TGTGCCAGCTCACCACAGAGGGTTGGACAGCCCCAGCATTTT
D gene: TRBD2; J gene: TRBJ2-7; clone size: once; V gene: TRBV7-2; CDR3 protein: CASSLDRTSGTPRYEQYF; CDR3 DNA: TGTGCCAGCAGCTTAGATCGCACTAGCGGGACGCCGAGGTACGAGCAGTACTTC
D gene: TRBD2; J gene: TRBJ2-1; clone size: NA; V gene: TRBV11-3; CDR3 protein: CASSKLAGGAYEQFF; CDR3 DNA: TGTGCCAGCAGCAAACTAGCGGGAGGGGCTTATGAGCAGTTCTTC
D gene: TRBD1; J gene: TRBJ1-2; clone size: NA; V gene: TRBV14; CDR3 protein: CASSQGWTGGYGYTF; CDR3 DNA: TGTGCCAGCAGCCAAGGGTGGACAGGGGGCTATGGCTACACCTTC
D gene: TRBD1; J gene: TRBJ1-2; clone size: NA; V gene: TRBV29-1; CDR3 protein: CSVDRTGSYGYTF; CDR3 DNA: TGCAGCGTTGATCGGACAGGGTCGTATGGCTACACCTTC
D gene: NA; J gene: TRBJ1-2; clone size: NA; V gene: TRBV5-1; CDR3 protein: CASSLRSTEASGGYTF; CDR3 DNA: TGCGCCAGCAGCTTGAGATCCACTGAGGCTAGCGGTGGCTACACCTTC
D gene: TRBD2; J gene: TRBJ2-1; clone size: NA; V gene: TRBV6-6; CDR3 protein: CASRKSGSYNEQFF; CDR3 DNA: TGTGCCAGCAGGAAAAGCGGGAGCTACAATGAGCAGTTCTTC
D gene: TRBD1; J gene: TRBJ1-2; clone size: few; V gene: TRBV28; CDR3 protein: CASSSHNPGQEQNYGYTF; CDR3 DNA: TGTGCCAGCAGCTCCCATAATCCTGGACAGGAACAAAACTATGGCTACACCTTC
D gene: TRBD1; J gene: TRBJ2-7; clone size: NA; V gene: TRBV11-2; CDR3 protein: CASSLGTRGQGAPREQYF; CDR3 DNA: TGTGCCAGCAGCTTAGGGACTCGGGGACAGGGGGCGCCTCGCGAGCAGTACTTC
D gene: NA; J gene: TRBJ2-1; clone size: NA; V gene: TRBV5-4; CDR3 protein: CASSFLAVGEQFF; CDR3 DNA: TGTGCCAGCAGCTTTTTGGCGGTGGGGGAGCAGTTCTTC
D gene: TRBD1; J gene: TRBJ1-2; clone size: NA; V gene: TRBV5-5; CDR3 protein: CASSWGTQGGSGYTF; CDR3 DNA: TGTGCCAGCAGCTGGGGGACACAGGGGGGCTCCGGCTACACCTTC
D gene: NA; J gene: TRBJ2-3; clone size: NA; V gene: TRBV28; CDR3 protein: CASSLANGSTDTQYF; CDR3 DNA: TGTGCCAGCAGTTTAGCTAACGGGAGTACAGATACGCAGTATTTT
D gene: NA; J gene: TRBJ2-1; clone size: NA; V gene: TRBV20-1; CDR3 protein: CSARDRDEQFF; CDR3 DNA: TGCAGTGCTAGAGATCGGGATGAGCAGTTCTTC
D gene: NA; J gene: TRBJ2-7; clone size: NA; V gene: TRBV6-5; CDR3 protein: CASSYSTSNIEQYF; CDR3 DNA: TGTGCCAGCAGTTACTCCACTAGTAATATCGAGCAGTACTTC
D gene: NA; J gene: TRBJ2-1; clone size: NA; V gene: TRBV15; CDR3 protein: CATSMGRDNEQFF; CDR3 DNA: TGTGCCACCAGCATGGGGCGAGACAATGAGCAGTTCTTC
D gene: NA; J gene: TRBJ2-1; clone size: NA; V gene: TRBV19; CDR3 protein: CASSSLNEQFF; CDR3 DNA: TGTGCCAGTAGTAGTCTAAATGAGCAGTTCTTC
D gene: NA; J gene: TRBJ1-5; clone size: NA; V gene: TRBV2; CDR3 protein: CASSPRQAPQPQHF; CDR3 DNA: TGTGCCAGCAGCCCCCGACAGGCCCCACAGCCCCAGCATTTT
D gene: TRBD2; J gene: TRBJ2-1; clone size: few; V gene: TRBV2; CDR3 protein: CASSGGTIAVEQFF; CDR3 DNA: TGTGCCAGCAGTGGGGGGACTATAGCGGTCGAGCAGTTCTTC
D gene: TRBD1; J gene: TRBJ2-1; clone size: NA; V gene: TRBV4-1; CDR3 protein: CASSQPRQGNSNEQFF; CDR3 DNA: TGCGCCAGCAGCCAACCAAGACAGGGGAATTCCAATGAGCAGTTCTTC
D gene: TRBD2; J gene: TRBJ2-7; clone size: NA; V gene: TRBV27; CDR3 protein: CASSFSGVYEQYF; CDR3 DNA: TGTGCCAGCAGTTTCAGCGGGGTCTACGAGCAGTACTTC
D gene: TRBD2; J gene: TRBJ2-7; clone size: NA; V gene: TRBV7-2; CDR3 protein: CASISRGTSNEQYF; CDR3 DNA: TGTGCCAGCATCAGCCGGGGGACTAGCAACGAGCAGTACTTC
D gene: NA; J gene: TRBJ2-5; clone size: NA; V gene: TRBV19; CDR3 protein: CASKGLSGETQYF; CDR3 DNA: TGTGCCAGTAAGGGGCTTTCGGGGGAGACCCAGTACTTC
D gene: NA; J gene: TRBJ1-3; clone size: NA; V gene: TRBV18; CDR3 protein: CASSPPNQVVAGNTIYF; CDR3 DNA: TGTGCCAGCTCACCACCAAACCAGGTGGTTGCTGGAAACACCATATATTTT
D gene: NA; J gene: TRBJ2-1; clone size: NA; V gene: TRBV4-1; CDR3 protein: CASSQTSRTNEFF; CDR3 DNA: TGCGCCAGCAGCCAGACCTCCCGGACTAATGAGTTCTTC
D gene: NA; J gene: TRBJ1-6; clone size: few; V gene: TRBV18; CDR3 protein: CASSPPTGQNSPLHF; CDR3 DNA: TGTGCCAGCTCACCACCGACGGGTCAGAATTCACCCCTCCACTTT
D gene: NA; J gene: TRBJ1-2; clone size: NA; V gene: TRBV28; CDR3 protein: CASNIPGGRRYNGYTF; CDR3 DNA: TGTGCCAGCAACATTCCGGGGGGAAGACGCTATAACGGCTACACCTTC
D gene: NA; J gene: TRBJ1-1; clone size: NA; V gene: TRBV2; CDR3 protein: CASSPRDSNTEAFF; CDR3 DNA: TGTGCCAGCAGTCCGAGAGACAGTAACACTGAAGCTTTCTTT